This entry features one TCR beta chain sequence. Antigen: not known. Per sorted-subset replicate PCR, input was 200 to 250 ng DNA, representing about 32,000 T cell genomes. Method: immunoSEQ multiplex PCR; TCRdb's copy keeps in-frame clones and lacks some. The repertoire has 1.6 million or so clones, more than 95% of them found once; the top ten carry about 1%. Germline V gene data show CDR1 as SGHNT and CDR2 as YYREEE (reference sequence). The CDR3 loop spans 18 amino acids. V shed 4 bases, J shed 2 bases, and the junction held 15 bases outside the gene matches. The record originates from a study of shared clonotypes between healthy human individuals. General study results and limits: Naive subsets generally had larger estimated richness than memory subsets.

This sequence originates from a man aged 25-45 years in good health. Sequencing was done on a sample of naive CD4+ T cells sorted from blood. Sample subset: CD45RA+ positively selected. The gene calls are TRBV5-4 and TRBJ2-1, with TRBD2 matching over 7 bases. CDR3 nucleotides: TGTGCCAGCAGCCTCTTTGGGGCAGCGGGACCCCCCTACAATGAGCAGTTCTTC. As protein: CASSLFGAAGPPYNEQFF.